This T cell receptor (beta chain) was sequenced during a study of blood T cell repertoires in COVID-19. Profiled with immunoSEQ multiplex PCR; TCRdb holds only in-frame clones, not every one. The sample contains approximately 170,000 clones, more than 80% of which appear only once. Germline V gene sequence: CDR1 SGHRS, CDR2 YFSETQ. This CDR3 is built from 16 residues. The junction had 6 bases not matched to a gene; V was cut back by 0 bases and J by 5 bases. This TCR derives from a man aged 45 to 65 who had recovered from COVID-19. The sequenced sample was PBMCs or T cells enriched from blood (not recorded which). The chain couples TRBV5-1 to TRBJ2-2; 8 nucleotides align to TRBD2. The CDR3 region has the DNA TGCGCCAGCAGCTTGGGGTGGTCTAGCGGGACCGGGGAGCTGTTTTTT. Its protein is CASSLGWSSGTGELFF. The full variable domain, completed using reference TRBV5-1 and TRBJ2-2, is KAGVTQTPRYLIKTRGQQVTLSCSPISGHRSVSWYQQTPGQGLQFLFEYFSETQRNKGNFPGRFSGRQFSNSRSEMNVSTLELGDSALYLCASSLGWSSGTGELFFGEGSRLTVL.